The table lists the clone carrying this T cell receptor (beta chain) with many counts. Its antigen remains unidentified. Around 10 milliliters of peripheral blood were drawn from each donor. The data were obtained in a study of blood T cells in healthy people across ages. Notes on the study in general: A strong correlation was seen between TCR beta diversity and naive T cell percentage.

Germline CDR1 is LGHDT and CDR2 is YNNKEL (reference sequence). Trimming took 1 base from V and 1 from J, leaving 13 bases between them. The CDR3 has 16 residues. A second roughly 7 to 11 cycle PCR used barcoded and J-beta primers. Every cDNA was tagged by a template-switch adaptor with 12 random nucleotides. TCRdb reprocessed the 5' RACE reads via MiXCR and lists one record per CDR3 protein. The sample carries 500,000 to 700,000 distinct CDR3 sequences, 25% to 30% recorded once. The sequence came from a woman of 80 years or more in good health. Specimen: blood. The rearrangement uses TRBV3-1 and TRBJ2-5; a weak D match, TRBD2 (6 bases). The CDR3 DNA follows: TGTGCCAGCAGCCAAGGTGATGGGGGAGGCCAAGAGACCCAGTACTTC. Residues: CASSQGDGGGQETQYF.